The 20 T cell receptor beta chains listed next were all sequenced from one sample in a study of T cell repertoires in ileal Crohn's disease. TCRdb keeps only in-frame clones here, not all; method: immunoSEQ multiplex PCR. The sample lists approximately 17,000 clones; 83% were seen once. The source material was ileal tissue. All receptors derive from an adult with Crohn's disease.

This chain uses TRBV7-9 with TRBJ2-5; D is perhaps TRBD2 (6 bases). The CDR3 has 14 amino acids. CDR1 and CDR2 from the germline V gene are SEHNR and FQNEAQ (reference sequence). V was shortened by 8 bases and J by 2 bases, with 15 bases between the two germline ends. The CDR3 DNA follows: TGTGCCAGCGAGCTTGCGGGGCTGCAAGAGACCCAGTACTTC. It encodes CASELAGLQETQYF.

The V gene is TRBV7-2, the J gene TRBJ1-6; 9 bases are a match to TRBD1. V lost 7 bases to trimming and J lost 9 bases; unmatched junction nucleotides: 10. From germline, CDR1 is SGHTA and CDR2 FQGNSA. This CDR3 has 15 residues. DNA for the CDR3: TGTGCCAGCAACCTGGACAGGGGCCTTGGTTCACCCCTCCACTTT. As protein: CASNLDRGLGSPLHF.

This clone has only a few counts. This chain uses TRBV4-2 with TRBJ1-1; 7 bases are shared with TRBD1. The CDR3 has 16 residues. The J segment lost 1 base and the V segment lost 4 bases, leaving 9 bases of the junction unmatched. CDR1 and CDR2 from the germline V gene are LGHNA and YNFKEQ. The CDR3 is CASSPQGGFWNTEAFF. In DNA form, the CDR3 reads TGTGCCAGCAGCCCCCAGGGGGGATTTTGGAACACTGAAGCTTTCTTT.

The chain is built from TRBV12-5 and TRBJ2-5, with 7 bases aligning to TRBD2. Trimming cost V 6 bases and J 0 bases; bases outside gene matches: 7. In germline, CDR1 is LGHNT, CDR2 FRNRAP. This CDR3 is built from 15 residues. The CDR3 protein is CASGRGDPYQETQYF. The CDR3 nucleotides are TGTGCTAGTGGACGGGGGGACCCGTACCAAGAGACCCAGTACTTC.

This sequence joins TRBV5-6 and TRBJ1-2; the match to TRBD1 covers 10 bases. From germline, CDR1 is SGHDT and CDR2 YYEEEE. The V gene end was trimmed by 5 bases and the J gene end by 8 bases; junction bases not matched to a gene: 9. The CDR3 totals 14 residues. In DNA form, the CDR3 reads TGTGCCAGCAGATTTTTCTCGACAGGGGGCGGCTACACCTTC. It is translated as CASRFFSTGGGYTF.

V and J are TRBV11-2 and TRBJ2-2, with a possible D match to TRBD1 (5 bases). V lost 0 bases and J lost 5, with 13 bases in between. Germline lookup yields CDR1 SGHAT and CDR2 FQNNGV. The CDR3 runs to 16 residues. The CDR3 region has the DNA TGTGCCAGCAGCTTAGAGGCCGGCGCAGGGACCGGGGAGCTGTTTTTT. This gives the protein CASSLEAGAGTGELFF.

The V and J genes are TRBV7-8 and TRBJ2-5; D might be TRBD1 (5 bases). Germline V CDR1 and CDR2: SGHVS, FQNEAQ. CDR3 length: 16 residues. V was shortened by 5 bases and J by 5 bases, with 21 bases between the two germline ends. The CDR3 DNA is TGTGCCAGCAGCCCTACACACAGGCTCTCGAGGGAGACCCAGTACTTC. It translates to CASSPTHRLSRETQYF.

This clone was recorded a few times. The CDR3 nucleotides are TGTGCCAGCAGACCCACAGAGTCCCCCATGCATTTT. Translated: CASRPTESPMHF. The chain couples TRBV6-5 to TRBJ1-5, with D hard to call. The CDR3 is made up of 12 amino acids. Germline V gives CDR1 MNHEY, CDR2 SVGAGI. V lost 6 bases and J lost 15, with 18 bases in between.

The chain carries TRBV27 and TRBJ2-7, with TRBD1 as a possible D gene (6 bases). The V gene lost 6 bases and the J gene lost 4 bases, with 19 bases spanning the gap. CDR3 length equals 15 residues. From germline, CDR1 is MNHEY and CDR2 SMNVEV (reference sequence). This chain's CDR3 is CASSRTGTFPYEQYF. CDR3 sequence (DNA): TGTGCCAGCAGCCGAACCGGGACATTCCCATACGAGCAGTACTTC.

CDR3 nucleotides: TGTGCCAGCAACGAGGTTTTAACAGATACGCAGTATTTT. Translated: CASNEVLTDTQYF. The chain has TRBV6-1 and TRBJ2-3, with no clear D. V was trimmed by 7 bases and J by 3 bases, leaving 11 bases between them. This CDR3 is built from 13 residues. CDR1 is MNHNS, CDR2 SASEGT, per germline.

This chain links TRBV4-3 with TRBJ2-1, with 12 bases lining up with TRBD2. With 1 base clipped from V and 4 bases from J, the junction kept 8 bases outside the gene matches. This CDR3 is built from 18 residues. In germline, CDR1 is LGHNA, CDR2 YSLEER. In nucleotides, the CDR3 is TGCGCCAGCAGCCAAGGTCCGACTAGCGGGGGCATATACAATGAGCAGTTCTTC. This encodes CASSQGPTSGGIYNEQFF.

The chain couples TRBV9 to TRBJ2-1, with D possibly TRBD2 on 5 matching bases. The CDR3 has 13 residues. Germline V gene lookup returns CDR1 SGDLS and CDR2 YYNGEE. V lost 3 bases and J 8 bases, leaving 12 bases between the germline ends. The DNA of the CDR3 is TGTGCCAGCAGCGGACGGGAATGGCATGAGCAGTTCTTC. It specifies CASSGREWHEQFF.

The V call is TRBV5-1, the J call TRBJ1-5; D possibly corresponds to TRBD1 (5 bases). The CDR3 spans 14 residues. V lost 7 bases, J lost 2 bases, and 13 bases lay in between. Germline lookup yields CDR1 SGHRS and CDR2 YFSETQ. The CDR3 DNA reads TGCGCCAGCCGGCCCGGAGGGGGCAATCAGCCCCAGCATTTT. This encodes CASRPGGGNQPQHF.

This chain joins TRBV6-1 and TRBJ2-5; D is perhaps TRBD2 (6 bases). The germline V gene has CDR1 MNHNS and CDR2 SASEGT. Trimming shortened V by 6 bases and J by 2 bases, and 16 bases separated the two germline ends. This CDR3 is 15 amino acids long. CDR3 coding DNA: TGTGCCAGCAGCCACACTTTAGCGGTTCAAGAGACCCAGTACTTC. It encodes CASSHTLAVQETQYF.

The chain recombines TRBV18 with TRBJ2-5; tentatively, D is TRBD2 (6 bases). V dropped 3 bases and J dropped 5 bases, with 13 bases sitting between them. The CDR3 runs to 14 residues. Germline assignment: CDR1 KGHSH and CDR2 LQKENI. The CDR3 DNA sequence: TGTGCCAGCTCACCGCTCGGGGGTTCGGAGACCCAGTACTTC. It encodes CASSPLGGSETQYF.

On this clone: Compared with germline, one end of the junction differs, possibly owing to a read error. The chain is built from TRBV4-2 and TRBJ2-1; the D gene is possibly TRBD2 (5 bases). Germline V lookup: CDR1 LGHNA, CDR2 YNFKEQ. The CDR3 runs to 15 residues. CDR3 bases: TGTGCCAGCAGCCAAGAGCTAGCCTCCCACAATGAGCAGTTCTTC. The encoded protein is CASSQELASHNEQFF.

This clone was detected only once. The CDR3 region is CASSQGAGPNEQYF. As DNA, the CDR3 is TGTGCCAGCAGCCAAGGGGCAGGGCCCAACGAGCAGTACTTC. The chain recombines TRBV4-2 with TRBJ2-7, with a weak D call TRBD1 (5 bases). There are 14 residues in the CDR3. The V gene lost 1 base and the J gene lost 5 bases, with 12 bases spanning the gap. Germline CDR1 LGHNA, CDR2 YNFKEQ.

J is TRBJ2-4 and V is TRBV11-2; perhaps TRBD2 as D (6 bases). The CDR3 sequence is 11 residues long. Germline CDR1 SGHAT, CDR2 FQNNGV. The V end was cut by 5 bases, the J end by 13 bases, with 12 bases between. The CDR3 protein is CASSPGGVQYF. CDR3 nucleotides: TGTGCCAGCAGCCCAGGAGGGGTACAGTACTTC.

This chain uses TRBV2 with TRBJ2-2; tentatively, D is TRBD1 (5 bases). The CDR3 length is 14 residues. Germline-derived CDR1 and CDR2 are SNHLY and FYNNEI. V gave up 3 bases and J gave up 2 bases, with 7 bases separating them. This CDR3 is CASSDQGNTGELFF. CDR3 coding DNA: TGTGCCAGCAGTGATCAGGGAAACACCGGGGAGCTGTTTTTT.

This clone was picked up one time. The J gene is TRBJ1-1, the V gene TRBV7-2; no clear D. The V gene lost 5 bases and the J gene lost 7 bases, with 14 bases spanning the gap. Per germline, CDR1 SGHTA and CDR2 FQGNSA. The CDR3 contains 13 residues. The CDR3, as DNA: TGTGCCAGCAGCCCTCGCCGAGTCGATGAAGCTTTCTTT. Protein product: CASSPRRVDEAFF.